The entry below describes one T cell receptor (beta chain). This clonotype was seen more than once but under ten times. Which antigen it targets is not known. It has no much larger one-base neighbor in the sample; base qualities were not kept. PBMCs were isolated by Ficoll-Paque density gradient centrifugation. Based on the germline V gene, the CDR1 and CDR2 sequences are SNHLY and FYNNEI. The CDR3 runs 14 residues from the cysteine to the phenylalanine. The CDR3 DNA has 42 bases and is translated from base 1. Cut back by 0 bases and 6 bases, the V and J ends lie 11 bases apart. The data stem from a study of T-cell memory formation after mild COVID-19 (dated by TCRdb to about 2021). Background on the whole study: TCR sequence clusters from the two donors were largely donor specific. T-cell clones expanding and contracting after mild COVID-19 in a couple of donors were tracked by longitudinal TCRalpha and TCRbeta repertoire sequencing. The cohort comprised two young, previously healthy adult volunteers, one female and one male. Overall study outcomes, separate from this receptor: Contracting CD4+ clones were found mainly in CM and EM memory subsets, while CD8+ clones were enriched in EMRA. Clones that contracted from day 15 to 85 showed balanced CD4/CD8 phenotypes, whereas a second wave of clones that expanded from day 15 to 37 leaned towards CD4+. SARS-CoV-2 specificity was not confirmed for the second-wave clones peaking on day 37. Some responding clones were detected in pre-infection memory, which suggested that pre-existing cross-reactive memory T cells had joined the SARS-CoV-2 response. Only a couple of mild cases were covered in the study, and larger cohorts including severe cases with pre-infection samples were considered necessary.

Instrument on record: Illumina NovaSeq 6000. Using 5'RACE with constant-segment primers, TCRalpha and TCRbeta cDNA libraries were constructed, with sample barcodes and unique molecular identifiers added in the process. RNA was extracted from every sample with Trizol reagent. Library amplification was performed in two PCR steps, and a second sample barcode and Illumina TruSeq adapters were introduced in the second step. Sequencing of the libraries was done on an Illumina NovaSeq, producing 2 x 150 bp paired-end reads. In the paper's pipeline: Reads were demultiplexed and collapsed into UMI-guided consensus sequences with migec v1.2.7. With mixcr v2.1.11, UMI consensuses were aligned to TRA and TRB V and J templates and assembled into clonotypes. Clonotypes were classified as expanded or contracted when called significant by both edgeR and NoisET, with noise models trained on biological replicates. For edgeR calls, the thresholds were a false discovery rate-adjusted p below 0.01 and a log2 fold-change of 1. As an exploratory analysis of dynamics, max-normalized trajectories of the 1000 most abundant clonotypes were examined with PCA combined with hierarchical clustering. Separately sequenced CD4+ and CD8+ repertoires were used to assign the CD4 or CD8 phenotype of responding clones. Using fastp at Q25 and MiXCR, TCRdb reprocessed the public reads and kept productive beta chains. Rows are unified per CDR3 protein, each entry keeping the most common DNA and genes. These V and J calls derive from TCRdb rather than the authors' analysis. The sample table holds hundreds of thousands of distinct CDR3 sequences, of which 15% to 20% were seen once. The leading ten clones occupy 22% of the sample.

The sample comprised PBMCs or a T cell subset sorted from them (not recorded which). The sequence derives from a man aged 18 to 30 who had mild COVID-19 (a few samples of this study predate the infection). The sample titles of this study are shuffled in the database, so cell type and time point are left out; the donor was told from shared clones. The chain uses TRBV2 and TRBJ1-2; the D gene lacks a confident call. The sequence in DNA is TGTGCCAGCAGTGAAGCCCGGGAATCTGATGGCTACACCTTC. It translates as CASSEARESDGYTF.